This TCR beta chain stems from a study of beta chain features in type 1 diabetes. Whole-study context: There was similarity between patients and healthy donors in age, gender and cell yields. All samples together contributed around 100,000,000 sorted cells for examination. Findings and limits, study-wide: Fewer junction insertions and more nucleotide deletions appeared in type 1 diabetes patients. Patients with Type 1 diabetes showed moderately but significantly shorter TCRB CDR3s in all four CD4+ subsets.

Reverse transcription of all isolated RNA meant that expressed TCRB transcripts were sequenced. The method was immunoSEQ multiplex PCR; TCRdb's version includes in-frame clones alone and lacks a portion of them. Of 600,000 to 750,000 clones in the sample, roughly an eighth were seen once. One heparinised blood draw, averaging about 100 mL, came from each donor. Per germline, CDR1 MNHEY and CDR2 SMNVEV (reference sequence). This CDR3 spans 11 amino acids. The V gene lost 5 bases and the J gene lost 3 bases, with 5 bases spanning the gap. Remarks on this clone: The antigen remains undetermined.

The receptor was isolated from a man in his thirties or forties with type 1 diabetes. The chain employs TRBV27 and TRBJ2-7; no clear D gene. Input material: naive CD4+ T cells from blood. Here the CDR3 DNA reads TGTGCCAGCAGTACCCACTACGAGCAGTACTTC. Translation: CASSTHYEQYF.